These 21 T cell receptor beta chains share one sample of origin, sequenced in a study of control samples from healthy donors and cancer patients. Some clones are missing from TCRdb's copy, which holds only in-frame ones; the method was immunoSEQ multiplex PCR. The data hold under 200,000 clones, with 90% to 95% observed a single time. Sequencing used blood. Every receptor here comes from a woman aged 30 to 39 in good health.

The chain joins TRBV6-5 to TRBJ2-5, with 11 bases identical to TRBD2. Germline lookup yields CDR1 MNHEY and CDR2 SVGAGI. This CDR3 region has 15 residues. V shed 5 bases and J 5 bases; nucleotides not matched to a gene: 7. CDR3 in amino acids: CASSITSGGGETQYF. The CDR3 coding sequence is TGTGCCAGCAGTATTACTAGCGGGGGTGGGGAGACCCAGTACTTC.

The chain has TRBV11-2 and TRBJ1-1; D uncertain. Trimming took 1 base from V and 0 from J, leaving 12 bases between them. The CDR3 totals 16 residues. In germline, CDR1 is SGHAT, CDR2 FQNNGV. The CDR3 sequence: CASSLVGRTVNTEAFF. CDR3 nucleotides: TGTGCCAGCAGCTTAGTCGGCCGGACTGTGAACACTGAAGCTTTCTTT.

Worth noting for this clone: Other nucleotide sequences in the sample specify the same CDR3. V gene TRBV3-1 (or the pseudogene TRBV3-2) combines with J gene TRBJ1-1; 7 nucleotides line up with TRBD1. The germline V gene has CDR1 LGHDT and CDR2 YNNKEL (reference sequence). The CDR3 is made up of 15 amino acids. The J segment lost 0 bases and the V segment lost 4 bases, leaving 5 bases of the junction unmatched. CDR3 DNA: TGTGCCAGCAGCCGTCCCGGGACAGTGAACACTGAAGCTTTCTTT. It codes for CASSRPGTVNTEAFF.

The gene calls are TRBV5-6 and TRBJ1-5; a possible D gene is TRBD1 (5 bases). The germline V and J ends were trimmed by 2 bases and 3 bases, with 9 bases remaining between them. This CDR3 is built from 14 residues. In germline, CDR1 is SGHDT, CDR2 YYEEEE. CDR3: CASSFGRANQPQHF. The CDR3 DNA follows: TGTGCCAGCAGCTTTGGCAGGGCCAATCAGCCCCAGCATTTT.

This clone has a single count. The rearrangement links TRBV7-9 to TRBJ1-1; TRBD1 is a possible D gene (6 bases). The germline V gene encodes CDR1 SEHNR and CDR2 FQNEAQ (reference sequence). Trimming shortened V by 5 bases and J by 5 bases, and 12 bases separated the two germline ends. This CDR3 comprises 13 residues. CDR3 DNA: TGTGCCAGCAGCGCCACCCAGGGGACTGAAGCTTTCTTT. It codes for CASSATQGTEAFF. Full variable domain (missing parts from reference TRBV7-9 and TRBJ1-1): DTGVSQNPRHKITKRGQNVTFRCDPISEHNRLYWYRQTLGQGPEFLTYFQNEAQLEKSRLLSDRFSAERPKGSFSTLEIQRTEQGDSAMYLCASSATQGTEAFFGQGTRLTVV.

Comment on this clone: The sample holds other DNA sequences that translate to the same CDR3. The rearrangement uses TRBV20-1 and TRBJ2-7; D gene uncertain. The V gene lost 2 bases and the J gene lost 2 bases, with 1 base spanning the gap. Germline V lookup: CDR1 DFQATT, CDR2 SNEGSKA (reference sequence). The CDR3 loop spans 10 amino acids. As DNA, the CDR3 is TGCAGTGCTAGAACCTACGAGCAGTACTTC. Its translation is CSARTYEQYF.

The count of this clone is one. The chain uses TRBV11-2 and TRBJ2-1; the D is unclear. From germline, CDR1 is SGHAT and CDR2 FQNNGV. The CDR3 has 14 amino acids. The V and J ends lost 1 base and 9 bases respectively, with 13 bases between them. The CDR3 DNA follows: TGTGCCAGCAGCTTAGGGGTACTACTGCCTGAGCAGTTCTTC. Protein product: CASSLGVLLPEQFF.

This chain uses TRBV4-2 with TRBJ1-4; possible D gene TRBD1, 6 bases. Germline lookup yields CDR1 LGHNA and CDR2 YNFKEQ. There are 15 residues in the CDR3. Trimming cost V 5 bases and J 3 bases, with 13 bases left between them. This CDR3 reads CASSIPTGPNEKLFF. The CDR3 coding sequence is TGTGCCAGCAGCATCCCGACAGGACCTAATGAAAAACTGTTTTTT.

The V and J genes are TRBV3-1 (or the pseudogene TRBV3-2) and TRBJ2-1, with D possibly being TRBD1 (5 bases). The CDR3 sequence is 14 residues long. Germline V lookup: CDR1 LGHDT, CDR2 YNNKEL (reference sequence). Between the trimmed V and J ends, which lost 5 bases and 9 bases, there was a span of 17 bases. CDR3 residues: CASSKGSGTGEQFF. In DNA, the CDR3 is TGTGCCAGCAGCAAAGGATCGGGTACAGGTGAGCAGTTCTTC.

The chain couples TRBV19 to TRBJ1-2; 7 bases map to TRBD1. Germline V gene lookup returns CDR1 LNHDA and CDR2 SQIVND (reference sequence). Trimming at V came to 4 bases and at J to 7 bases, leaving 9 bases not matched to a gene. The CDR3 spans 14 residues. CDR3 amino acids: CASSNPQGLGGYTF. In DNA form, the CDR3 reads TGTGCCAGTAGTAACCCACAGGGGTTGGGTGGCTACACCTTC.

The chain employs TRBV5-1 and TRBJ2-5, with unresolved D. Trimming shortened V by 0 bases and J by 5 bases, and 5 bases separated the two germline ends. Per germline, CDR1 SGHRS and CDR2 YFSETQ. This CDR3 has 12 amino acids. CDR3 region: CASSLGPETQYF. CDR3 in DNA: TGCGCCAGCAGCTTGGGACCGGAGACCCAGTACTTC.

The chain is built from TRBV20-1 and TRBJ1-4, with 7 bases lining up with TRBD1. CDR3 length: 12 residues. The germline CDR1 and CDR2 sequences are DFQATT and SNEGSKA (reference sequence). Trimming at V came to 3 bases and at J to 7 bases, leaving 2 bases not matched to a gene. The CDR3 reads CSASPGGEKLFF. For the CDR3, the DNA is TGCAGTGCTAGTCCAGGGGGTGAAAAACTGTTTTTT.

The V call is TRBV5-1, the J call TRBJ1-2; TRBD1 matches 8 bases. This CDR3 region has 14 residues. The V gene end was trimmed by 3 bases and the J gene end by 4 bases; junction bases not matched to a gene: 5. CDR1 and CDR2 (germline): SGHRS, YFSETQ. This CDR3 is CASSSDGTGYGYTF. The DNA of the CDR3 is TGCGCCAGCAGCTCCGACGGGACAGGCTATGGCTACACCTTC.

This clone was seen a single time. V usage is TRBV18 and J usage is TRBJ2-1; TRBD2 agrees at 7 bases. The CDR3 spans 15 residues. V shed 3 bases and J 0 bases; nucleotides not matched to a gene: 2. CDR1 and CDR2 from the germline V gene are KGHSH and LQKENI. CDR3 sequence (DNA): TGTGCCAGCTCACCGGCTAGCGGCTCCTACAATGAGCAGTTCTTC. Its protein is CASSPASGSYNEQFF.

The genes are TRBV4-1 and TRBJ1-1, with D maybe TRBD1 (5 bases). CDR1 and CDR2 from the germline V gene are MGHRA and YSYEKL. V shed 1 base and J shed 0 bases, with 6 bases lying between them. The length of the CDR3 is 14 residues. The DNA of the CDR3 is TGCGCCAGCAGCCAAGGACAGATGAACACTGAAGCTTTCTTT. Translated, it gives CASSQGQMNTEAFF.

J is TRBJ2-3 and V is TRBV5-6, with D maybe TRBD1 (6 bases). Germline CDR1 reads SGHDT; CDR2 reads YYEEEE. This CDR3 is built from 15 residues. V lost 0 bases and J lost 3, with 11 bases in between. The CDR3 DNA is TGTGCCAGCAGCTTGGGGGGGCCGCGTACAGATACGCAGTATTTT. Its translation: CASSLGGPRTDTQYF.

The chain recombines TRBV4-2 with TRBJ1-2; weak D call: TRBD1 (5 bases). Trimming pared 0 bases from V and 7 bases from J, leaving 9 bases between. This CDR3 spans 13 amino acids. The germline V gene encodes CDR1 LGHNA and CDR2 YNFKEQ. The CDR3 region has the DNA TGTGCCAGCAGCCAAGAATGGGACTCTGGCTACACCTTC. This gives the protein CASSQEWDSGYTF.

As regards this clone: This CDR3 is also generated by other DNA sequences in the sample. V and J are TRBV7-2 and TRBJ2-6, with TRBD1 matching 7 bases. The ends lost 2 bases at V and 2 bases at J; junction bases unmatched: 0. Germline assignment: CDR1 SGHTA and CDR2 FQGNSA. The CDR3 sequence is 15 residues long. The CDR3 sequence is CASSLQGAGANVLTF. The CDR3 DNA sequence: TGTGCCAGCAGCTTACAGGGGGCTGGGGCCAACGTCCTGACTTTC.

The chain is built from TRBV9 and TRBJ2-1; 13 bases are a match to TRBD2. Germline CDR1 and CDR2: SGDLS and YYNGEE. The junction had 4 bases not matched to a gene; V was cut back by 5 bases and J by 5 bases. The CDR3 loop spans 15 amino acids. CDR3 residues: CASSRLAGGHNEQFF. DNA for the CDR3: TGTGCCAGCAGTAGACTAGCGGGGGGCCACAATGAGCAGTTCTTC.

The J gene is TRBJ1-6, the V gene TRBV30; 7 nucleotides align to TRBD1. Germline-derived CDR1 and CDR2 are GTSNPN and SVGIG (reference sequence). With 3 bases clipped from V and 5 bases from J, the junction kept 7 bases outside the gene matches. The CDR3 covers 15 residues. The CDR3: CAWRTGRPDNSPLHF. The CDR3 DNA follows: TGTGCCTGGAGGACAGGGAGGCCTGATAATTCACCCCTCCACTTT. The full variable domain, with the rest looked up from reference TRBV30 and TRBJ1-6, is SQTIHQWPATLVQPVGSPLSLECTVEGTSNPNLYWYRQAAGRGLQLLFYSVGIGQISSEVPQNLSASRPQDRQFILSSKKLLLSDSGFYLCAWRTGRPDNSPLHFGNGTRLTVT.

CDR3 region: CASGGQASSGANVLTF. Here the CDR3 DNA reads TGTGCCAGTGGAGGACAGGCTAGCTCTGGGGCCAACGTCCTGACTTTC. The gene calls are TRBV19 and TRBJ2-6, with TRBD1 matching 7 bases. CDR1 and CDR2 from the germline V gene are LNHDA and SQIVND (reference sequence). The trim removed 8 bases at V and 0 bases at J, leaving 7 bases unmatched. The CDR3 extends over 16 amino acids.